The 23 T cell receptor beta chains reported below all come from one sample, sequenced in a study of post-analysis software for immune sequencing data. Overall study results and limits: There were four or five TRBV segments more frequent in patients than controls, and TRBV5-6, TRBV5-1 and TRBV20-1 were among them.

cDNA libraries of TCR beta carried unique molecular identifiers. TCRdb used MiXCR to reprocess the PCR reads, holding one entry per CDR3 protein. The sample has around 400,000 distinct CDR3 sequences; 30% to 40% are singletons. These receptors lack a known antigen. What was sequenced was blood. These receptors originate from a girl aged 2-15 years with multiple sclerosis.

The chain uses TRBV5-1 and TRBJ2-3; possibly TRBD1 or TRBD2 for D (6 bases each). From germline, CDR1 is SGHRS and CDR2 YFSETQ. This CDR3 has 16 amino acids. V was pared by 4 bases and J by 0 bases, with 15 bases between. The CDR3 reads CASSPGALQSTDTQYF. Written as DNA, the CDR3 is TGCGCCAGCAGCCCGGGGGCCCTCCAAAGCACAGATACGCAGTATTTT. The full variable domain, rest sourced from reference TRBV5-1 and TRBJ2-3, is KAGVTQTPRYLIKTRGQQVTLSCSPISGHRSVSWYQQTPGQGLQFLFEYFSETQRNKGNFPGRFSGRQFSNSRSEMNVSTLELGDSALYLCASSPGALQSTDTQYFGPGTRLTVL.

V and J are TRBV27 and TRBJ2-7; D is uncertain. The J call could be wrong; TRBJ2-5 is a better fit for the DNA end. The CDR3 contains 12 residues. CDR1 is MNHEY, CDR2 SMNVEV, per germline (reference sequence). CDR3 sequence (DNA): TGTGCCAGCACCACTACACGTGGGACCCAGTACTTC. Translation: CASTTTRGTQYF.

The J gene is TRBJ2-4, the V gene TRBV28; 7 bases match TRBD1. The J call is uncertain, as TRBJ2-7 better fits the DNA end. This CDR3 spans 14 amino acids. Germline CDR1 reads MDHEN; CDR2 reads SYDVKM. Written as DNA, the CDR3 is TGTGCCAGCAGTTCAGGGGGTCTCCTCTACGAGCAGTACTTC. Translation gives CASSSGGLLYEQYF.

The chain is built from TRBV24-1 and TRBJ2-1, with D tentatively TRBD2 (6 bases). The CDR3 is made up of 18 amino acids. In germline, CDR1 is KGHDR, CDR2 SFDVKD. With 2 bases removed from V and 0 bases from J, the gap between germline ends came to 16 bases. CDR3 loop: CATSDSRLGRYSYNEQFF. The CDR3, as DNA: TGTGCCACCAGTGATTCGCGACTAGGGAGGTACTCCTACAATGAGCAGTTCTTC.

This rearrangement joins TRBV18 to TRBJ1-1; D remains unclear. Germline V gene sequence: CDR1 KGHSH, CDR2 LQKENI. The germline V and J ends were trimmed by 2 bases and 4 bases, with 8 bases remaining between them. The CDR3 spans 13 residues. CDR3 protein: CASSPGVRTEAFF. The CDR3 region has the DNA TGTGCCAGCTCACCAGGGGTTCGCACTGAAGCTTTCTTT.

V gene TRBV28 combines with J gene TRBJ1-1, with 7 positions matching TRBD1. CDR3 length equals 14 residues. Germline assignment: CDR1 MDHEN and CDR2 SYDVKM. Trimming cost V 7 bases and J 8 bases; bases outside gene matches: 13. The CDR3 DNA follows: TGTGCCAGCATAGTAGACAGGGTTAAGGGGGAAGCTTTCTTT. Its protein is CASIVDRVKGEAFF.

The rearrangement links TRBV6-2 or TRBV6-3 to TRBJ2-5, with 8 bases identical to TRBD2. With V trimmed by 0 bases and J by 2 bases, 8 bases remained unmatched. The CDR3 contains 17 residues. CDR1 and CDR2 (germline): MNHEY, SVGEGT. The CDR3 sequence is CASSYSNSGIGQETQYF. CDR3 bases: TGTGCCAGCAGTTACTCGAATAGCGGGATTGGACAAGAGACCCAGTACTTC.

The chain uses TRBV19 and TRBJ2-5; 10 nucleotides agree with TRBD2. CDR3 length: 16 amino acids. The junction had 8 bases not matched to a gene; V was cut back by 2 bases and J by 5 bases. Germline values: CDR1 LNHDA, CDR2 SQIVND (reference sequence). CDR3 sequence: CASSINVAGGSETQYF. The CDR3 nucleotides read TGTGCCAGTAGTATAAATGTAGCGGGAGGCTCGGAGACCCAGTACTTC. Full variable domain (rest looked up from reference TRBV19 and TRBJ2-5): DGGITQSPKYLFRKEGQNVTLSCEQNLNHDAMYWYRQDPGQGLRLIYYSQIVNDFQKGDIAEGYSVSREKKESFPLTVTSAQKNPTAFYLCASSINVAGGSETQYFGPGTRLLVL.

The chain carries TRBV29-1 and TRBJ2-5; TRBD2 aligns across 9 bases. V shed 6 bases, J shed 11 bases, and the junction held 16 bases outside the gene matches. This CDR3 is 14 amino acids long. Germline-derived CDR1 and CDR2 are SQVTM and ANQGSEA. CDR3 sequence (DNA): TGCAGCGTCAAGGGGGCTAGCGGGATAAAGGAGCAGTACTTC. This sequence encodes CSVKGASGIKEQYF.

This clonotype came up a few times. CDR3 sequence: CASSLLQGRSYNEQFF. For the CDR3, the DNA is TGTGCCAGCAGCTTATTGCAGGGGCGCTCCTACAATGAGCAGTTCTTC. This sequence joins TRBV7-8 and TRBJ2-1, with D perhaps TRBD1 (6 bases). With 2 bases removed from V and 0 bases from J, the gap between germline ends came to 11 bases. Germline V lookup: CDR1 SGHVS, CDR2 FQNEAQ. The CDR3 totals 16 residues. Filled out from reference TRBV7-8 and TRBJ2-1, the complete variable domain reads GAGVSQSPRYKVAKRGQDVALRCDPISGHVSLFWYQQALGQGPEFLTYFQNEAQLDKSGLPSDRFFAERPEGSVSTLKIQRTQQEDSAVYLCASSLLQGRSYNEQFFGPGTRLTVL.

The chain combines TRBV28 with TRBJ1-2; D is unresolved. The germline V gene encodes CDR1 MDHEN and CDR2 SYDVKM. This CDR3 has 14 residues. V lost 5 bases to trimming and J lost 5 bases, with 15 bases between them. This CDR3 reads CASSITRAVYGYTF. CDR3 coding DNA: TGTGCCAGCAGTATAACACGGGCCGTTTATGGCTACACCTTC.

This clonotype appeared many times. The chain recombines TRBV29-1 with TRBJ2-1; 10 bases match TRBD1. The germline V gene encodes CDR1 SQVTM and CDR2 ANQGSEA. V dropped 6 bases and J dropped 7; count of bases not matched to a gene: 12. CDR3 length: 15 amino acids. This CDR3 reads CSVDFGQGGFNEQFF. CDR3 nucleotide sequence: TGCAGCGTAGACTTTGGACAGGGGGGGTTTAATGAGCAGTTCTTC.

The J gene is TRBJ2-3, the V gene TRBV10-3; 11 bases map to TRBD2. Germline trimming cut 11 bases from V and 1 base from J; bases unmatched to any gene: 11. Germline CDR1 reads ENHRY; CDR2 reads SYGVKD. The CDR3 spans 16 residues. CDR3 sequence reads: CAAGTSGYLGTDTQYF. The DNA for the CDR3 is TGTGCCGCCGGGACTAGCGGATACTTGGGCACAGATACGCAGTATTTT.

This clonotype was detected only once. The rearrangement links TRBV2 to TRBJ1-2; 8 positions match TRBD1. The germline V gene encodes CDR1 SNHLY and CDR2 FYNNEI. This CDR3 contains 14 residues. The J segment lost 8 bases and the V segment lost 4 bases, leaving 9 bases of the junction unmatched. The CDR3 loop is CASSAFGQGGGYTF. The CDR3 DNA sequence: TGTGCCAGCAGTGCGTTCGGACAGGGTGGAGGCTACACCTTC.

The CDR3 region has the DNA TGCAGCGTTGAAGACTTGGGACAGTTCTTC. It specifies CSVEDLGQFF. The V gene is TRBV29-1, the J gene TRBJ2-1; the D is unclear. The germline CDR1 and CDR2 sequences are SQVTM and ANQGSEA. This CDR3 comprises 10 residues. V was trimmed by 0 bases and J by 13 bases, leaving 7 bases between them.

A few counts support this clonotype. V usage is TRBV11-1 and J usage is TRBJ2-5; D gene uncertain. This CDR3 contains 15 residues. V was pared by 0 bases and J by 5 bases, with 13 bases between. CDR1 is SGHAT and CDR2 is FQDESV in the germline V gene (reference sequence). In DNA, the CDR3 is TGTGCCAGCAGCTTAGCGGGTTACCCGATGGAGACCCAGTACTTC. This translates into CASSLAGYPMETQYF.

CDR3 protein: CASSRGGVSSTDTQYF. The CDR3 DNA reads as TGTGCCAGCAGCCGAGGGGGCGTGTCTAGCACAGATACGCAGTATTTT. This chain links TRBV7-2 with TRBJ2-3; TRBD1 aligns across 7 bases. The V gene end was trimmed by 5 bases and the J gene end by 0 bases; junction bases not matched to a gene: 8. Per germline, CDR1 SGHTA and CDR2 FQGNSA. The CDR3 consists of 16 residues.

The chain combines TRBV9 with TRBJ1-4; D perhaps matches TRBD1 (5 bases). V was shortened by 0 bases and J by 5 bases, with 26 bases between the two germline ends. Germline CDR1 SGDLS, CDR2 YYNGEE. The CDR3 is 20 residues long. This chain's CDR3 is CASSVGPGLGSSSKNEKLFF. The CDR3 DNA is TGTGCCAGCAGCGTAGGGCCAGGGTTGGGCTCGAGCTCCAAAAATGAAAAACTGTTTTTT.

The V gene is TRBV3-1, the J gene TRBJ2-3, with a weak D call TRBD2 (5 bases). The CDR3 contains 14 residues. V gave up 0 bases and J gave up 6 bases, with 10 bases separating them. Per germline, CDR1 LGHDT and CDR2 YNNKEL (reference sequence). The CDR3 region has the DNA TGTGCCAGCAGCCAAGATTTGGCGGGTGATACGCAGTATTTT. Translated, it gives CASSQDLAGDTQYF.

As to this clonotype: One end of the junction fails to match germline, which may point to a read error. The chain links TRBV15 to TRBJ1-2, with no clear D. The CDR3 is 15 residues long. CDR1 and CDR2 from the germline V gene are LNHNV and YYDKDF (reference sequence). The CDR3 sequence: CAPSRGRLANYGYTF. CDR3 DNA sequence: TGTGCCCCCAGCAGAGGTAGATTAGCTAACTATGGCTACACCTTC.

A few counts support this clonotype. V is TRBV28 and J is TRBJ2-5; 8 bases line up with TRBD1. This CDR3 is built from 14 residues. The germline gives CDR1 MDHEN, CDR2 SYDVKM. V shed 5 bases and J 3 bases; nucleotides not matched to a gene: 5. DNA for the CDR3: TGTGCCAGCAGTGCTCCGGACAGGGAAGAGACCCAGTACTTC. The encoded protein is CASSAPDREETQYF. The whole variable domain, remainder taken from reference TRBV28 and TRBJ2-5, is DVKVTQSSRYLVKRTGEKVFLECVQDMDHENMFWYRQDPGLGLRLIYFSYDVKMKEKGDIPEGYSVSREKKERFSLILESASTNQTSMYLCASSAPDREETQYFGPGTRLLVL.

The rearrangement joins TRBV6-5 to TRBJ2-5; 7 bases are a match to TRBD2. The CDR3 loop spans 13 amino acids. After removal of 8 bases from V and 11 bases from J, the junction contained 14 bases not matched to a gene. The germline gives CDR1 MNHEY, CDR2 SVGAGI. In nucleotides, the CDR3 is TGTGCCAGCCACGGCGGGGGATCCCGGGAGCAGTACTTC. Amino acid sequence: CASHGGGSREQYF.

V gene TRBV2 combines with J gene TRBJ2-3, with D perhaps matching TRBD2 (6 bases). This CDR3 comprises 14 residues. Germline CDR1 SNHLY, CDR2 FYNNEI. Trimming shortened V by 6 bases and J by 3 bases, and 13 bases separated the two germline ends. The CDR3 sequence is CASRRRVVTDTQYF. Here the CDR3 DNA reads TGTGCCAGCAGGCGGAGGGTGGTAACAGATACGCAGTATTTT.